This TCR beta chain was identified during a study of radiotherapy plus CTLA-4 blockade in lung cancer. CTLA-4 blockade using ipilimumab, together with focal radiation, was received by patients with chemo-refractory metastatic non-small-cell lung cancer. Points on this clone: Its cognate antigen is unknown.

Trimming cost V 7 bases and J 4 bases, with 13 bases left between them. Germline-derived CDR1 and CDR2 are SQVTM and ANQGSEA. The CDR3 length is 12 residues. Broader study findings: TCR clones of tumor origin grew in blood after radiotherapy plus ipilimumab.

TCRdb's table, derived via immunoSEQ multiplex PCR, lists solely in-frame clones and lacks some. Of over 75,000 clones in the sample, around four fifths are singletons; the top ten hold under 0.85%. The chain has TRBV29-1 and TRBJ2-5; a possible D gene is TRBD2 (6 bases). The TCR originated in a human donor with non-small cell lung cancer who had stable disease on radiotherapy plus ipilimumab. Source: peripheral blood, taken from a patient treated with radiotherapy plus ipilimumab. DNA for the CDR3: TGCAGCGCCGTCGGGACTCCAGAGACCCAGTACTTC. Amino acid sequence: CSAVGTPETQYF.